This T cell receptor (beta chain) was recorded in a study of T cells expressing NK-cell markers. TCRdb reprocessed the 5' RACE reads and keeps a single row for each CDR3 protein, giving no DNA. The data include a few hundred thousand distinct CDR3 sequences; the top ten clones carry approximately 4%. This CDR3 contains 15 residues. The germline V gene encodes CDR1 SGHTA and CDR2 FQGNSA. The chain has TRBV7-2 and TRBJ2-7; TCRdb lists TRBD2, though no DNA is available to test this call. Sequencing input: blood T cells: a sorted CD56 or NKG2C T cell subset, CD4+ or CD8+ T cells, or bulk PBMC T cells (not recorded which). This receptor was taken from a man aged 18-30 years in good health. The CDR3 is CASSLGTYGGGEQYF.